The T cell receptor (beta chain) described here comes from a study of cytomegalovirus exposure and HLA in healthy donors. Notes on the study in general: From TCR beta sequences, most subjects' HLA-A and HLA-B alleles were reportedly predicted accurately. In an earlier analysis, most TCR beta V segments were productive about 87% or about 30% of the time.

Trimming at V came to 0 bases and at J to 1 base, leaving 3 bases not matched to a gene. Germline CDR1 SGHRS, CDR2 YFSETQ. CDR3 length: 15 amino acids. With regard to this clone: Its specificity is not known.

The PCR contained 60 Vbeta and 13 Jbeta primers. Only in-frame clones appear in the TCRdb table, and some are missing; sequencing was by immunoSEQ multiplex PCR. The sample lists about 98,000 clones; 55% to 75% were seen once. Donors consisted of healthy bone marrow donors. Sequences were obtained from PBMCs. V and J are TRBV5-1 and TRBJ2-7; the match to TRBD2 covers 8 bases. The origin of this receptor is a man aged 45 to 65 in good health and CMV-seronegative. CDR3 amino acids: CASSLALAESYEQYF. CDR3 in DNA: TGCGCCAGCAGCTTGGCACTAGCGGAATCCTACGAGCAGTACTTC.